The rows below give T cell receptor beta chains drawn from one sample of a study of cytomegalovirus exposure and HLA in healthy donors. Generated by immunoSEQ multiplex PCR, the TCRdb table keeps only in-frame clones and is missing some. The sample table sets out 140,000 to 150,000 clones. Sequencing used PBMCs. Receptors were obtained from a male donor in good health and CMV-seronegative. Each CDR3 is given with its conserved first and last residue. The D gene is left open where the match is weak. Part of the rows lack a size; the others show once, few, many or a class for expanded clones.

DNA,CDR3,J,size,V,D
TGTGCCTGGAGAGCCCCGGACAGTAGGTCCTACGAGCAGTACTTC,CAWRAPDSRSYEQYF,TRBJ2-7,-,TRBV30,-
TGTGCCAGCATCCAGAACACTGAAGCTTTCTTT,CASIQNTEAFF,TRBJ1-1,-,TRBV27,-
TGTGCCAGCAGACCTGACAGGGCCGGCCCTACTTTCGAGCAGTACTTC,CASRPDRAGPTFEQYF,TRBJ2-7,-,TRBV2,TRBD1
TGTGCCAGCAGGCTGACAGGGGGCTCGAACACTGAAGCTTTCTTT,CASRLTGGSNTEAFF,TRBJ1-1,-,TRBV6-1,TRBD1
TGCAGCGTTGAAGGAAAACAGGGAGCCTCCTACAATGAGCAGTTCTTC,CSVEGKQGASYNEQFF,TRBJ2-1,-,TRBV29-1,-
TGCGCCAGCAGCTTGGGTGCACGGGAGGGCATCTACGAGCAGTACTTC,CASSLGAREGIYEQYF,TRBJ2-7,-,TRBV5-1,TRBD2
TGCGCCAGCAGCTTAAGGGGGGGCCAAGAGACCCAGTACTTC,CASSLRGGQETQYF,TRBJ2-5,-,TRBV5-1,-
TGTGCTAGCTTGGGACAGGGGTCCACCTACGAGCAGTACTTC,CASLGQGSTYEQYF,TRBJ2-7,-,TRBV12-5,TRBD1
TGCAGCGTTGAAAGAGGATTTGCGTACAATGAGCAGTTCTTC,CSVERGFAYNEQFF,TRBJ2-1,-,TRBV29-1,-
TGTGCCAGCAGTCGCGGGGGGGCGGGCACCGGGGAGCTGTTTTTT,CASSRGGAGTGELFF,TRBJ2-2,-,TRBV28,TRBD2
TGTGCCAGCAGTTACAGCGGACTAGCGGGAGTCTACAATGAGCAGTTCTTC,CASSYSGLAGVYNEQFF,TRBJ2-1,-,TRBV2,TRBD2
TGTGCCAGCAGCTTTGCGGGGGGGCTGGATACGCAGTATTTT,CASSFAGGLDTQYF,TRBJ2-3,-,TRBV7-3,TRBD2
TGTGCCAGCGGCCCACTATCGGACAGTCAAGAGACCCAGTACTTC,CASGPLSDSQETQYF,TRBJ2-5,-,TRBV27,-
TGTGCCAGCAGCTTAGGGTTGGGGCAGTTTTACGAGCAGTACTTC,CASSLGLGQFYEQYF,TRBJ2-7,-,TRBV7-9,-
TGTGCCAGCAGCGCCGACAGCGCGAGCGGCTACACCTTC,CASSADSASGYTF,TRBJ1-2,-,TRBV9,-
TGTGCCAGCAGGGGGGACAGGACCGATGGCTACACCTTC,CASRGDRTDGYTF,TRBJ1-2,-,TRBV2,TRBD1
TGCGCCAGCAGCCTTCCTATGGGAAACACCATATATTTT,CASSLPMGNTIYF,TRBJ1-3,-,TRBV4-1,-
TGTGCCAGCAGTGGACAGGGGAGAGGAGAGACCCAGTACTTC,CASSGQGRGETQYF,TRBJ2-5,-,TRBV6-1,TRBD1
TGTGCCAGCAGTGAATACGATTACAGGGGAGGAACTGAAGCTTTCTTT,CASSEYDYRGGTEAFF,TRBJ1-1,-,TRBV25-1,TRBD1
TGTGCCAGCAGCTTTAACCCGGGACAGGGGAAACGAAACACCATATATTTT,CASSFNPGQGKRNTIYF,TRBJ1-3,-,TRBV5-5,TRBD1
TGCAGTGCTTGGGGGGGGGCCGAGCAGTTCTTC,CSAWGGAEQFF,TRBJ2-1,-,TRBV20-1,-
TGTGCCGGGGGGGACTCGTTGTTGGGTGGCTACACCTTC,CAGGDSLLGGYTF,TRBJ1-2,-,TRBV7-2,-
TGTGCCAGCAGCTCCGAGGACAGGGGGTTCTACGAGCAGTACTTC,CASSSEDRGFYEQYF,TRBJ2-7,-,TRBV7-9,TRBD1
TGCAGCGTTGAAGAGGAGACTGGGAGAGAGCAGTACTTC,CSVEEETGREQYF,TRBJ2-5,-,TRBV29-1,-
TGCAGTTTTCAGGGTCCGGGTAATGAGCAGTTCTTC,CSFQGPGNEQFF,TRBJ2-1,-,TRBV29-1,-
TGTGCCAGCAGCGATACAGGGGGCCTAGCCAAAAACATTCAGTACTTC,CASSDTGGLAKNIQYF,TRBJ2-4,-,TRBV7-9,TRBD1
TGTGCCAGTAGTAAGCCATTCGGACAGCTCTATGGCTACACCTTC,CASSKPFGQLYGYTF,TRBJ1-2,-,TRBV19,-
TGTGCCAGTAGTATAGTTGCCGCCCTAGCGGGGGTTCAGGAGCAGTTCTTC,CASSIVAALAGVQEQFF,TRBJ2-1,-,TRBV19,TRBD2
TGCGCCAGCAGCCAAGATCAGGGTAACTATGGCTACACCTTC,CASSQDQGNYGYTF,TRBJ1-2,-,TRBV4-3,-
TGTGCCAGTAGTTCCTGGACAGGGGCTACCTACGAGCAGTACTTC,CASSSWTGATYEQYF,TRBJ2-7,-,TRBV19,TRBD1
TGCGCCAGCAGCCCTTATACAGGTACCTACGAGCAGTACTTC,CASSPYTGTYEQYF,TRBJ2-7,-,TRBV4-3,-
TGTGCCAGCAGCCACAGGGGGAATGGCTACACCTTC,CASSHRGNGYTF,TRBJ1-2,-,TRBV11-1,TRBD1
TGTGCCAGCAGTTTTGGAGGATCCGGGGAGCTGTTTTTT,CASSFGGSGELFF,TRBJ2-2,-,TRBV27,-
TGTGCCAGCAGTGAATTGGTACCCCAACATTTGGTCTTT,CASSELVPQHLVF,TRBJ1-1,-,TRBV6-1,-
TGTGCCAGTAGTCCCGGGAATTTGGTGTTGAGCTACACCTTC,CASSPGNLVLSYTF,TRBJ1-2,-,TRBV19,-
TGTGCCAGCAGTGAAGGAGGGTGGGGGCTAGCTTTCTTT,CASSEGGWGLAFF,TRBJ1-1,medium-sized,TRBV6-1,-
TGTGCCAGCTCACCTGGACAGGGGGATGAGCAGTTCTTC,CASSPGQGDEQFF,TRBJ2-1,-,TRBV18,TRBD1
TGTGCCAGCAGTACCCAGACACGTCAGCCCCAGCATTTT,CASSTQTRQPQHF,TRBJ1-5,-,TRBV6-1,-
TGTGGGGCCCTATCTCGCAATCAGCCCCAGCATTTT,CGALSRNQPQHF,TRBJ1-5,-,TRBV28,-
TGTGCCAGCAGTTACTCGATAGCGAAGGCAAGCTCTGGAAACACCATATATTTT,CASSYSIAKASSGNTIYF,TRBJ1-3,-,TRBV6-7,-
TGTGCCAGCAGCGTAACATGGGGGGGGGTCCGTGAAGCTTTCTTT,CASSVTWGGVREAFF,TRBJ1-1,-,TRBV6-6,-
TGTGCCAGCAGCTTAGCGGGGGGACTAGCGCGAGATACGCAGTATTTT,CASSLAGGLARDTQYF,TRBJ2-3,-,TRBV7-6,TRBD2
TGTGCCAGCAGCTTTGGACAGGGAATCTCATCCTACGAGCAGTACTTC,CASSFGQGISSYEQYF,TRBJ2-7,-,TRBV5-4,TRBD1
TGCAGTGCTGGGACATCGTACGAGCAGTACTTC,CSAGTSYEQYF,TRBJ2-7,-,TRBV20-1,-
TGTGCCAGCAGTCAGGGGGGAAAAAGGACAGGGCCTAACTATGGCTACACCTTC,CASSQGGKRTGPNYGYTF,TRBJ1-2,-,TRBV27,TRBD1